The 2 T cell receptor beta chains below all came from one sample that was sequenced in a study of T cells after yellow fever vaccination. Each CDR3 protein is one row after TCRdb ran MiXCR on the 5' RACE reads. The sample shows some 390,000 distinct CDR3 sequences, around a sixth of them seen only once. Source: PBMCs, taken before the yellow fever booster vaccination. All receptors come from a man younger than 35 who received the YFV17D yellow fever vaccine.

This clonotype was seen a handful of times. The rearrangement links TRBV19 to TRBJ2-7; no definite D call. Germline values: CDR1 LNHDA, CDR2 SQIVND (reference sequence). Between the trimmed V and J ends, which lost 6 bases and 3 bases, there was a span of 9 bases. The CDR3 is made up of 12 amino acids. The CDR3, as DNA: TGTGCCAGTAGCGAAGGCTTCTACGAGCAGTACTTC. Translation: CASSEGFYEQYF.

This rearrangement joins TRBV4-2 to TRBJ1-2; D is unresolved. V was trimmed by 1 base and J by 6 bases, leaving 9 bases between them. This CDR3 is built from 13 residues. Germline assignment: CDR1 LGHNA and CDR2 YNFKEQ. CDR3 residues: CASSQGQANGYTF. The CDR3 nucleotides read TGTGCCAGCAGCCAAGGCCAGGCCAATGGCTACACCTTC.